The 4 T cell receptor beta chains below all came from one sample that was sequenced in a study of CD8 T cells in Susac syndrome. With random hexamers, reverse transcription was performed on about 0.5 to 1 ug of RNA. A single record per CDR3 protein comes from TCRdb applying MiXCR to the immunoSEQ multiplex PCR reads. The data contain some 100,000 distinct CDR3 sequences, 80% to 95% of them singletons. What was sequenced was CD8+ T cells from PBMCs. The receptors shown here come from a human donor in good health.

CDR3 sequence reads: CAWSYRGKRNYEQYF. The CDR3 bases are TGTGCCTGGAGTTACAGGGGTAAAAGGAACTACGAGCAGTACTTC. This sequence joins TRBV30 and TRBJ2-7, with 7 bases aligning to TRBD1. The CDR3 contains 15 residues. CDR1 is GTSNPN and CDR2 is SVGIG in the germline V gene (reference sequence). J gave up 3 bases and V 2 bases, and 10 bases lay outside the gene matches.

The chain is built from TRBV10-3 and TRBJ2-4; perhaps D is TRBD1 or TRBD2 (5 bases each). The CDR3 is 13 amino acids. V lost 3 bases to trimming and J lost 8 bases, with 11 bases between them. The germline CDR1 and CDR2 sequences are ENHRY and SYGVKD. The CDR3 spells CAISDRETDIQYF. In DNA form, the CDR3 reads TGTGCCATCAGTGACAGGGAGACAGACATTCAGTACTTC.

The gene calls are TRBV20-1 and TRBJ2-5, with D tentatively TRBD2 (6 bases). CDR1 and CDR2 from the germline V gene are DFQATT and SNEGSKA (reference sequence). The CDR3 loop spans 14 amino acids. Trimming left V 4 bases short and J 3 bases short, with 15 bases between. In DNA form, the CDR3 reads TGCAGTGCTACGCGGGGACTCGGCGAAGAGACCCAGTACTTC. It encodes CSATRGLGEETQYF.

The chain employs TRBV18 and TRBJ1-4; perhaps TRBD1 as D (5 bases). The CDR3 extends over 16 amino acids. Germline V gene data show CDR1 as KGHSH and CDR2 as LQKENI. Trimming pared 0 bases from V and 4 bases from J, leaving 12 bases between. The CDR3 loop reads CASSPPRDQNNEKLFF. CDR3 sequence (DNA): TGTGCCAGCTCACCACCCCGGGACCAGAATAATGAAAAACTGTTTTTT.